These T cell receptor beta chains were read from a single sample in a study of T cells expressing NK-cell markers. One entry per CDR3 protein, without DNA, is what TCRdb gives after re-calling the 5' RACE reads. In total, the table holds 400,000 or so distinct CDR3 sequences. Specimen: blood T cells: a sorted CD56 or NKG2C T cell subset, CD4+ or CD8+ T cells, or bulk PBMC T cells (not recorded which). These receptors were collected from a woman aged 50 to 60 in good health. CDR3s include the opening cysteine and the closing phenylalanine or tryptophan.

TRBJ1-1 TRBV20-1 CSLGPVNTEAFF
TRBJ2-1 TRBV4-1 CASGTAGGGNEQFF
TRBJ2-7 TRBV7-7 CASFLRTSGRFQEYEQYF
TRBJ2-7 TRBV4-1 CASSASFVASGVYEQYF
TRBJ2-1 TRBV6-5 CASSASVRFNEQFF
TRBJ2-2 TRBV7-8 CASNPGGVNTGELFF
TRBJ2-1 TRBV11-1 CASSLNRDRGHEQFF
TRBJ2-5 TRBV7-8 CASSSRDRAETQYF
TRBJ2-2 TRBV19 CASSVRFTGELFF
TRBJ1-6 TRBV5-1 CASSSETGGLSPLHF
TRBJ2-1 TRBV7-9 CASSSDTSWKFF
TRBJ2-2 TRBV12-3/TRBV12-4 CASLAANTGELFF
TRBJ2-2 TRBV5-1 CASSPAQGATGELFF
TRBJ2-3 TRBV10-2 CASEIVADSTDTQYF
TRBJ2-1 TRBV5-1 CASSLYEVRSGNEQFF
TRBJ2-1 TRBV12-3/TRBV12-4 CASSSGTSGPYNEQFF
TRBJ2-7 TRBV7-9 CASSSPGDSLYEQYF
TRBJ2-3 TRBV24-1 CATRPSGRATDTQYF